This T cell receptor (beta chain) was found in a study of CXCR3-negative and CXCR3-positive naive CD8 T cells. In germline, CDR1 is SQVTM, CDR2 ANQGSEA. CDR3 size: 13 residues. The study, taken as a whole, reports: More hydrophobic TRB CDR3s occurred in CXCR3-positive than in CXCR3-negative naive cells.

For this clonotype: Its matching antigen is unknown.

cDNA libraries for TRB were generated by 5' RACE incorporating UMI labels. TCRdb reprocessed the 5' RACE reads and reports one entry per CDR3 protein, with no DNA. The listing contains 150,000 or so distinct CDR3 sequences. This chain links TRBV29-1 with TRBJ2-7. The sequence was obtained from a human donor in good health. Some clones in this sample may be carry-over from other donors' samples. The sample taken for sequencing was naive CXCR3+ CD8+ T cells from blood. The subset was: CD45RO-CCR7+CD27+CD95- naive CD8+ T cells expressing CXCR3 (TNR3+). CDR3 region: CSVGISSSYEQYF.